What follows describes a single T cell receptor beta chain. These data are taken from a study of blood T cell repertoires in COVID-19. Study-wide background: PBMCs, B-cell-depleted T cells, or T cells were the source of the cDNA or gDNA that made up the material.

The CDR3 is made up of 14 amino acids. Trimming took off 0 bases at V and 2 bases at J, with 8 bases between the two ends. CDR1 and CDR2 (germline): SEHNR, FQNEAQ (reference sequence). In the authors' workflow: Nucleated cell number was recorded as an estimate derived from reference gene primer amplification. Here immunoSEQ multiplex PCR was the method, and the copy in TCRdb shows in-frame clones only, minus some. The D gene and trimming were derived from the DNA, and the V and J assignments and clone size from that table. In the table there are over 200,000 clones, about 87% of which are singletons.

The sequenced sample was peripheral blood. This receptor was identified in a man aged 55-75 years who had recovered from COVID-19. The chain carries TRBV7-9 and TRBJ2-7, with D tentatively TRBD2 (5 bases). The CDR3: CASSLAPGTYEQYF. As DNA, the CDR3 is TGTGCCAGCAGCTTAGCTCCGGGAACCTACGAGCAGTACTTC.